The rows below give T cell receptor beta chains drawn from one sample of a study of tumor-infiltrating lymphocytes in oesophageal squamous cell carcinoma. A single record per CDR3 protein comes from TCRdb applying MiXCR to the PCR reads. The table lists 15,000 to 20,000 distinct CDR3 sequences, approximately 50% of them singletons, with less than 25% in the top ten. Sample: esophageal tumor tissue. The receptors were gathered from a male donor with esophageal squamous cell carcinoma. Both conserved end residues are part of each CDR3. D genes are given only for firm matches. The size of a clone is reported for some rows only, either as once, few or many, or as a class for expanded clones.

TRBV7-9	13	NA	NA	TRBJ1-6	TGTGCCAGCAGCTTTGGGATGAATTCACCCCTCCACTTT	CASSFGMNSPLHF
TRBV7-9	12	NA	NA	TRBJ2-5	TGTGCCAGCAGCTCATCGAAACTGGAGCAGTACTTC	CASSSSKLEQYF
TRBV12-3/TRBV12-4	15	NA	NA	TRBJ2-1	TGTGCCAGCAGGTCCTCCCCTAGCTCCTACAATGAGCAGTTCTTC	CASRSSPSSYNEQFF
TRBV27	15	TRBD1	medium-sized	TRBJ2-5	TGTGCCAGCAGTTGGCAATGGACAGGGCGAGAGACCCAGTACTTC	CASSWQWTGRETQYF
TRBV11-2	13	NA	NA	TRBJ2-1	TGTGCCAGCACCCAATGGAGGGGGGATGAGCAGTTCTTC	CASTQWRGDEQFF
TRBV10-2	13	NA	NA	TRBJ1-4	TGCGCCAGCAGTGATGCAGGGGATGAAAAACTGTTTTTT	CASSDAGDEKLFF
TRBV7-9	12	TRBD2	NA	TRBJ2-1	TGTGCCAGCAGCACCAGTAGCGGGGGGCAGTTCTTC	CASSTSSGGQFF
TRBV12-3/TRBV12-4	15	TRBD2	few	TRBJ2-1	TGTGCCAGCAGTTTTGAGGGAGGGCATTACAATGAGCAGTTCTTC	CASSFEGGHYNEQFF
TRBV10-3	14	TRBD1	NA	TRBJ2-7	TGTGCCATCAGTCGGACAGGGGGCGCATACGAGCAGTACTTC	CAISRTGGAYEQYF
TRBV19	16	NA	NA	TRBJ1-5	TGTGCCAGTAGTATACCCCGGGAGGGAAGCAATCAGCCCCAGCATTTT	CASSIPREGSNQPQHF
TRBV7-2	14	TRBD1	NA	TRBJ1-1	TGTGCCAGCAGGGGACAGTCTACGAACACTGAAGCTTTCTTT	CASRGQSTNTEAFF
TRBV7-6	15	TRBD2	NA	TRBJ2-3	TGTGCCAGCAGCCGGGAAATAGCGGGAACAGATACGCAGTATTTT	CASSREIAGTDTQYF
TRBV10-3	15	TRBD2	few	TRBJ2-2	TGTGCCATCGGTAGCGGGAGGGAAAGCACCGGGGAGCTGTTTTTT	CAIGSGRESTGELFF
TRBV7-8	16	NA	few	TRBJ2-1	TGTGCCAGCAGCTTACTCCTCTCCGGTCCCTACAATGAGCAGTTCTTC	CASSLLLSGPYNEQFF
TRBV12-3/TRBV12-4	14	TRBD1	once	TRBJ1-1	TGTGCCAGCACCGTAAACAGGGGTAGCGCTGAAGCTTTCTTT	CASTVNRGSAEAFF
TRBV6-2/TRBV6-3	14	NA	NA	TRBJ2-5	TGTGCCAGCAGTTACTCTGGGTCCTCCTACGAGCACTACTTC	CASSYSGSSYEHYF
TRBV7-8	15	NA	once	TRBJ2-1	TGTGCCAGCACCACGACGGGGGAAAGTGTCAATGAGCAGTTCTTC	CASTTTGESVNEQFF
TRBV7-2	12	NA	large	TRBJ2-1	TGTGCCAGCAGCTTAGGAGGTATGGGGCAGTTCTTC	CASSLGGMGQFF
TRBV7-8	14	NA	few	TRBJ2-7	TGTGCCAGCAGCCGATCGAGGGTCAGGGACGAGCAGTACTTC	CASSRSRVRDEQYF